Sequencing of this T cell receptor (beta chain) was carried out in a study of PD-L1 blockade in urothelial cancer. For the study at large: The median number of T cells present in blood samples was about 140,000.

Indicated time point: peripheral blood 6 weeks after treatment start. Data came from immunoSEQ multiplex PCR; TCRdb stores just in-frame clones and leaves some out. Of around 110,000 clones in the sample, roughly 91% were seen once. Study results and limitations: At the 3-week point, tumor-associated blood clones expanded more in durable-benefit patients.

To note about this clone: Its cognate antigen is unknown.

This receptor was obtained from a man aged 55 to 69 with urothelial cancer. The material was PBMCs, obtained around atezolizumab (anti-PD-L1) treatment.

The CDR3 sequence: CASSFSRTGGEQFF. CDR3 in DNA: TGTGCCAGCAGTTTCTCCCGGACAGGCGGGGAGCAGTTCTTC. The chain carries TRBV28 and TRBJ2-1, with TRBD1 identical over 7 bases. Germline assignment: CDR1 MDHEN and CDR2 SYDVKM. V shed 3 bases, J shed 10 bases, and the junction held 9 bases outside the gene matches. The CDR3 extends over 14 amino acids.